Each of the 13 T cell receptor beta chains below was sequenced from the same sample in a study of control samples from healthy donors and cancer patients. Measured with immunoSEQ multiplex PCR; TCRdb has only the in-frame clones, and not every one. The sample shows about 170,000 clones, about 94% of them seen only once. Sequenced input: blood. All receptors come from a woman aged 55-75 years in good health.

The chain has TRBV18 and TRBJ2-3; 9 nucleotides match TRBD2. The CDR3 has 14 amino acids. Germline V lookup: CDR1 KGHSH, CDR2 LQKENI. Trimming cost V 5 bases and J 2 bases; bases outside gene matches: 2. In DNA, the CDR3 is TGTGCCAGCTCAATAGCGGGGGACACAGATACGCAGTATTTT. Its translation: CASSIAGDTDTQYF.

The V gene is TRBV12-5, the J gene TRBJ1-6; 7 nucleotides match TRBD1. Germline CDR1 and CDR2: LGHNT and FRNRAP. The CDR3 contains 15 residues. J gave up 6 bases and V 7 bases, and 9 bases lay outside the gene matches. CDR3 sequence (DNA): TGTGCTAGTGTCGGCAGGGGGGAAAGTAATTCACCCCTCCACTTT. Its protein is CASVGRGESNSPLHF.

The CDR3, as DNA: TGCGCCAGCAGCCAACAGTCCGAGGGAAACACCATATATTTT. This encodes CASSQQSEGNTIYF. V and J are TRBV5-1 and TRBJ1-3; D gene ambiguous. This CDR3 comprises 14 residues. V lost 4 bases and J 4 bases, leaving 12 bases between the germline ends. Germline CDR1 reads SGHRS; CDR2 reads YFSETQ.

The V call is TRBV7-8, the J call TRBJ2-7; no reliable D call. V lost 5 bases, J lost 1 base, and 15 bases lay in between. This CDR3 comprises 15 residues. Germline assignment: CDR1 SGHVS and CDR2 FQNEAQ. The CDR3, as DNA: TGTGCCAGCAGCCCGGGCCTACGGATTTCCTACGAGCAGTACTTC. This translates into CASSPGLRISYEQYF. The variable domain in full, with the rest retrieved from reference TRBV7-8 and TRBJ2-7, is GAGVSQSPRYKVAKRGQDVALRCDPISGHVSLFWYQQALGQGPEFLTYFQNEAQLDKSGLPSDRFFAERPEGSVSTLKIQRTQQEDSAVYLCASSPGLRISYEQYFGPGTRLTVT.

This clone occurred once. The chain joins TRBV2 to TRBJ1-1, with D maybe TRBD1 (6 bases). Trimming cost V 2 bases and J 7 bases, with 17 bases left between them. Germline V gene sequence: CDR1 SNHLY, CDR2 FYNNEI. This CDR3 has 15 amino acids. The CDR3 is CASSEPGAPRSEAFF. The CDR3 nucleotides are TGTGCCAGCAGTGAACCAGGGGCCCCACGGAGTGAAGCTTTCTTT.

V and J are TRBV5-1 and TRBJ1-2, with a possible D match to TRBD1 (6 bases). Germline CDR1 SGHRS, CDR2 YFSETQ. Between the trimmed V and J ends, which lost 3 bases and 4 bases, there was a span of 22 bases. CDR3 size: 17 residues. The DNA for the CDR3 is TGCGCCAGCAGCTGGGGGCCACAGGGTATAGTAGGCTATGGCTACACCTTC. Translation: CASSWGPQGIVGYGYTF.

The chain recombines TRBV5-1 with TRBJ2-7, with 11 positions matching TRBD2. V trimming: 3 bases; J trimming: 5 bases; junction bases outside the gene matches: 4. Germline V gene data show CDR1 as SGHRS and CDR2 as YFSETQ. The CDR3 is made up of 14 amino acids. This CDR3 reads CASSWGGLADEQYF. CDR3 coding DNA: TGCGCCAGCAGCTGGGGGGGACTAGCGGACGAGCAGTACTTC.

This chain links TRBV14 with TRBJ2-3, with D unresolved. V lost 4 bases and J 3 bases, leaving 17 bases between the germline ends. There are 16 residues in the CDR3. CDR1 is SGHDN, CDR2 FVKESK, per germline. The CDR3 DNA reads TGTGCCAGCAGCCCCGTCTGGACCATTATTACAGATACGCAGTATTTT. This codes for CASSPVWTIITDTQYF. Full variable domain (remainder filled in from reference TRBV14 and TRBJ2-3): EAGVTQFPSHSVIEKGQTVTLRCDPISGHDNLYWYRRVMGKEIKFLLHFVKESKQDESGMPNNRFLAERTGGTYSTLKVQPAELEDSGVYFCASSPVWTIITDTQYFGPGTRLTVL.

This chain joins TRBV18 and TRBJ2-7; maybe TRBD1 (6 bases). Trimming cost V 8 bases and J 1 base, with 12 bases left between them. Germline-derived CDR1 and CDR2 are KGHSH and LQKENI. The CDR3 spans 13 residues. The CDR3 bases are TGTGCCAGCACCATACAGGGATCCTACGAGCAGTACTTC. This codes for CASTIQGSYEQYF.

V usage is TRBV7-9 and J usage is TRBJ1-6, with D perhaps matching TRBD1 (5 bases). Germline assignment: CDR1 SEHNR and CDR2 FQNEAQ (reference sequence). The CDR3 runs 13 residues. V lost 5 bases and J lost 12, with 14 bases in between. CDR3 protein: CASSPLQGGPLHF. The CDR3, as DNA: TGTGCCAGCAGCCCCCTCCAGGGCGGACCCCTCCACTTT.

The chain links TRBV7-9 to TRBJ1-1; D gene unclear. V shed 5 bases and J shed 4 bases, with 11 bases lying between them. The CDR3 contains 13 residues. Germline V gene data show CDR1 as SEHNR and CDR2 as FQNEAQ (reference sequence). The CDR3: CASSRQETTEAFF. CDR3 in DNA: TGTGCCAGCAGCCGTCAGGAAACCACTGAAGCTTTCTTT.

The chain carries TRBV30 and TRBJ1-5; D gene unclear. The CDR3 loop spans 16 amino acids. V was cut by 0 bases and J by 0 bases, with 12 bases left in between. Germline lookup yields CDR1 GTSNPN and CDR2 SVGIG (reference sequence). CDR3 in amino acids: CAWSVSGLFSNQPQHF. The CDR3 DNA sequence: TGTGCCTGGAGTGTATCAGGTCTGTTTAGCAATCAGCCCCAGCATTTT.

Only one count was recorded for this clone. The chain has TRBV6-4 and TRBJ2-2; weak D call: TRBD1 (5 bases). This CDR3 is 17 amino acids long. Germline V lookup: CDR1 MRHNA, CDR2 SNTAGT. Deletions cut 3 bases from V and 0 bases from J, with 14 bases between. The DNA for the CDR3 is TGTGCCAGCAGTGAGTATCCCGCAGGGCCGAACACCGGGGAGCTGTTTTTT. It is translated as CASSEYPAGPNTGELFF.